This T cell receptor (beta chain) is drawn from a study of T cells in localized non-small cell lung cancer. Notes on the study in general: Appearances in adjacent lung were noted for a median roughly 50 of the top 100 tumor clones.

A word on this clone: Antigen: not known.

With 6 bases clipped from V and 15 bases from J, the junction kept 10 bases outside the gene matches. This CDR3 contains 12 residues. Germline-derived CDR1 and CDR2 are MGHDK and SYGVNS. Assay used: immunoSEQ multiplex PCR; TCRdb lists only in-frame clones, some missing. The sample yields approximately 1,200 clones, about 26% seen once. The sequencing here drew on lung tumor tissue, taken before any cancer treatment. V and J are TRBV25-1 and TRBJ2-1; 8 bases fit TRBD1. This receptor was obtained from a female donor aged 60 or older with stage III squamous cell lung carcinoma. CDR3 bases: TGTGCCAGCAGCTCTCAGGGGGCCACCCGGTTCTTC. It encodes CASSSQGATRFF.